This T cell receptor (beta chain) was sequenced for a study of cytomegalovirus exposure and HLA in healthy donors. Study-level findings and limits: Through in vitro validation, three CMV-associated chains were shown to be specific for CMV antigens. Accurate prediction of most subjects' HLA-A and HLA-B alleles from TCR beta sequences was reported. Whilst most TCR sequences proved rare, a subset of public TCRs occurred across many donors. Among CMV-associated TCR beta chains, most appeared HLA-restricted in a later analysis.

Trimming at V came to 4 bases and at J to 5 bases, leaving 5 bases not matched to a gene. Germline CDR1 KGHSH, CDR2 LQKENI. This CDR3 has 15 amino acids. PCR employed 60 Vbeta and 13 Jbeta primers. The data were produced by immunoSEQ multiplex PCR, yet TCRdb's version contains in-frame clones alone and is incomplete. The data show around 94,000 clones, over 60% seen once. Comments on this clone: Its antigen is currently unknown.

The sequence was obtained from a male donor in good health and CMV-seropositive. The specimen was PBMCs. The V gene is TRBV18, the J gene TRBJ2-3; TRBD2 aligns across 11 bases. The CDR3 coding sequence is TGTGCCAGCTCACTCAGTACTAGCGGGAGAGATACGCAGTATTTT. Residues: CASSLSTSGRDTQYF.